These T cell receptor beta chains were read from a single sample in a study of control samples from healthy donors and cancer patients. Some clones are missing from TCRdb's copy, which holds only in-frame ones; the method was immunoSEQ multiplex PCR. The sample records more than 100,000 clones, approximately 88% being singletons. Sequencing input: blood. These TCRs come from a middle-aged man in good health. Each CDR3 is given with its conserved first and last residue. A D gene is named only where the DNA matches it firmly. Clone sizes are given selectively: once, few, many, or a class where the clone is expanded.

TRBV6-1	few	.	TRBJ1-2	CASSAASGYGYTF	TGTGCCAGCAGTGCAGCTTCAGGCTATGGCTACACCTTC
TRBV18	.	.	TRBJ2-2	CASSLQEGGELFF	TGTGCCAGCTCGTTACAGGAGGGCGGGGAGCTGTTTTTT
TRBV20-1	.	.	TRBJ2-5	CSAGGGETQYF	TGCAGTGCTGGGGGTGGCGAGACCCAGTACTTC
TRBV5-1	.	.	TRBJ1-1	CASSLAGEGNTEAFF	TGCGCCAGCAGCTTGGCGGGGGAGGGGAACACTGAAGCTTTCTTT
TRBV5-4	.	.	TRBJ1-5	CASSLAGELNQPQHF	TGTGCCAGCAGCTTGGCTGGGGAACTCAATCAGCCCCAGCATTTT
TRBV14	.	.	TRBJ1-1	CASSQFRGTEAFF	TGTGCCAGCAGCCAATTTAGGGGCACTGAAGCTTTCTTT
TRBV18	.	.	TRBJ1-5	CASSPPGHINQPQHF	TGTGCCAGCTCACCACCGGGACACATTAATCAGCCCCAGCATTTT
TRBV11-2	.	.	TRBJ2-3	CASSITDTQYF	TGTGCCAGCAGCATCACAGATACGCAGTATTTT
TRBV7-2	.	.	TRBJ1-4	CASSPQGLTTNEKLFF	TGTGCCAGCAGCCCACAGGGACTAACAACTAATGAAAAACTGTTTTTT
TRBV7-9	.	.	TRBJ1-6	CASSPRSGDNSPLHF	TGTGCCAGCAGCCCCCGTTCAGGGGACAATTCACCCCTCCACTTT
TRBV11-3	few	.	TRBJ1-1	CASSFPQGFATEAFF	TGTGCCAGCAGCTTTCCTCAGGGTTTTGCCACTGAAGCTTTCTTT
TRBV24-1	.	TRBD1	TRBJ1-5	CATSDRQGGSNQPQHF	TGTGCCACCAGTGATAGACAGGGAGGTAGCAATCAGCCCCAGCATTTT
TRBV6-5	.	.	TRBJ2-1	CASNKRGSWEQFF	TGTGCCAGCAATAAACGGGGGTCGTGGGAGCAGTTCTTC
TRBV30	.	.	TRBJ1-2	CAWSTPVAPYGYTF	TGTGCCTGGAGTACCCCGGTGGCACCCTATGGCTACACCTTC
TRBV7-9	.	.	TRBJ1-2	CASSSQGYGYTF	TGTGCCAGCAGCTCCCAGGGATATGGCTACACCTTC
TRBV25-1	.	TRBD1	TRBJ2-2	CASSESPGTGHTGELFF	TGTGCCAGCAGTGAATCGCCCGGGACAGGACACACCGGGGAGCTGTTTTTT
TRBV30	.	.	TRBJ1-4	CAWRGVGGEKLFF	TGTGCCTGGCGCGGTGTTGGTGGTGAAAAACTGTTTTTT
TRBV27	.	.	TRBJ2-1	CASSLRSYNEQFF	TGTGCCAGCAGTTTAAGATCCTACAATGAGCAGTTCTTC
TRBV25-1	few	TRBD1	TRBJ2-2	CASSQPTGGYTGELFF	TGTGCCAGCAGTCAACCGACAGGGGGCTATACCGGGGAGCTGTTTTTT
TRBV15	.	TRBD1	TRBJ2-7	CATSRTGAYEQYF	TGTGCCACCAGCAGGACAGGGGCCTACGAGCAGTACTTC
TRBV3-1/TRBV3-2	.	.	TRBJ2-7	CASSQSPRGEQYF	TGTGCCAGCAGCCAGAGTCCCCGGGGGGAGCAGTACTTC
TRBV6-5	.	.	TRBJ1-2	CASSGTNYGYTF	TGTGCCAGCTCAGGGACTAACTATGGCTACACCTTC
TRBV2	.	.	TRBJ1-1	CASIKAETEAFF	TGTGCCAGCATAAAGGCCGAGACTGAAGCTTTCTTT
TRBV24-1	once	TRBD1	TRBJ1-5	CATSDLETGFKSQHF	TGTGCCACCAGTGATTTGGAGACAGGGTTCAAGTCCCAGCATTTT
TRBV24-1	.	TRBD1	TRBJ1-1	CATSDLPGGQAFF	TGTGCCACCAGTGATTTGCCAGGGGGCCAAGCTTTCTTT
TRBV7-9	.	TRBD1	TRBJ1-3	CASSDGQGGNTIYF	TGTGCCAGCAGCGACGGACAGGGGGGAAACACCATATATTTT
TRBV5-1	.	.	TRBJ2-3	CASSLDRHTDTQYF	TGCGCCAGCAGCTTGGACCGTCACACAGATACGCAGTATTTT
TRBV12-5	.	.	TRBJ2-5	CASGDGTEEYF	TGTGCTAGTGGTGACGGGACCGAGGAGTACTTC
TRBV11-3	.	TRBD2	TRBJ2-2	CASSLGGGADTGELFF	TGTGCCAGCAGCTTAGGCGGGGGGGCCGACACCGGGGAGCTGTTTTTT
TRBV3-1/TRBV3-2	.	TRBD2	TRBJ2-3	CASSQGLAGGSSTDTQYF	TGTGCCAGCAGCCAAGGACTAGCGGGGGGATCTAGCACAGATACGCAGTATTTT
TRBV16	.	.	TRBJ2-2	CASSQSGGTGELFF	TGTGCCAGCAGCCAATCGGGCGGCACCGGGGAGCTGTTTTTT
TRBV7-9	few	TRBD1	TRBJ1-5	CASSLGQGYQPQHF	TGTGCCAGCAGCCTAGGACAGGGATATCAGCCCCAGCATTTT
TRBV4-3	once	.	TRBJ1-6	CASSQSSYNSPLHF	TGCGCCAGCAGCCAGAGCTCCTATAATTCACCCCTCCACTTT
TRBV4-1	.	.	TRBJ1-5	CASSQDRGNQPQHF	TGCGCCAGCAGCCAAGACAGGGGCAACCAGCCCCAGCATTTT
TRBV19	once	TRBD1	TRBJ2-3	CASSSPLDRGWTDTQYF	TGTGCCAGTAGTTCCCCCCTGGACAGGGGGTGGACAGATACGCAGTATTTT
TRBV3-1/TRBV3-2	.	.	TRBJ1-1	CASSPRVSGTEAFF	TGTGCCAGCAGTCCTAGGGTATCGGGGACTGAAGCTTTCTTT
TRBV6-2/TRBV6-3	few	TRBD2	TRBJ2-5	CASSYPSGDQETQYF	TGTGCCAGCAGTTATCCTAGCGGGGACCAAGAGACCCAGTACTTC
TRBV5-6	.	.	TRBJ1-2	CASSLSGPGGYTF	TGTGCCAGCAGCTTGAGCGGCCCTGGGGGCTACACCTTC
TRBV19	.	.	TRBJ1-6	CASSIVGRALHF	TGTGCCAGTAGTATCGTTGGCAGGGCCCTCCACTTT
TRBV11-1	.	.	TRBJ2-7	CASSQTGAAYEQYF	TGTGCCAGCAGCCAGACGGGGGCTGCCTACGAGCAGTACTTC
TRBV4-1	.	.	TRBJ2-7	CASSQEGSTLFSYEQYF	TGCGCCAGCAGCCAAGAGGGGTCAACCCTATTCAGCTACGAGCAGTACTTC
TRBV7-2	.	.	TRBJ2-1	CASSSGGGFNEQFF	TGTGCCAGCAGCTCAGGGGGGGGCTTCAATGAGCAGTTCTTC
TRBV10-2	.	TRBD2	TRBJ2-5	CASSDQGLASETQYF	TGCGCCAGCAGTGACCAGGGACTAGCGTCAGAGACCCAGTACTTC
TRBV29-1	once	TRBD1	TRBJ1-1	CSVDRGSFTEAFF	TGCAGCGTCGACAGGGGGAGCTTCACTGAAGCTTTCTTT
TRBV5-1	.	.	TRBJ2-3	CASSVPTDTQYF	TGCGCCAGCAGCGTCCCCACAGATACGCAGTATTTT
TRBV2	.	TRBD1	TRBJ1-1	CASSEQTGRYTEAFF	TGTGCCAGCAGCGAACAGACAGGGAGGTACACTGAAGCTTTCTTT
TRBV21-1	.	.	TRBJ1-5	CASSKEVDRVCNQPQHF	TGTGCCAGCAGCAAAGAAGTGGACAGGGTATGCAATCAGCCCCAGCATTTT
TRBV6-4	.	.	TRBJ2-3	CASSLGETSTDTQYF	TGTGCCAGCAGTCTAGGGGAGACTAGCACAGATACGCAGTATTTT
TRBV9	.	.	TRBJ1-1	CASSVGHKGKAFF	TGTGCCAGCAGCGTAGGTCATAAGGGAAAGGCTTTCTTT
TRBV19	.	.	TRBJ1-2	CASSSTALNYGYTF	TGTGCCAGTAGTAGTACAGCGCTTAACTATGGCTACACCTTC
TRBV7-9	.	.	TRBJ2-7	CASSSPGAYEQYF	TGTGCCAGCAGCTCCCCCGGGGCCTACGAGCAGTACTTC
TRBV24-1	once	.	TRBJ1-2	CATSDRIGSYGYTF	TGTGCCACCAGTGACCGCATCGGAAGCTATGGCTACACCTTC
TRBV5-1	.	.	TRBJ2-5	CASSPIRWETQYF	TGCGCCAGCAGCCCGATACGTTGGGAGACCCAGTACTTC